These T cell receptor beta chains were read from a single sample in a study of blood T cell repertoires in COVID-19. TCRdb's copy holds only in-frame clones and misses some; the assay was immunoSEQ multiplex PCR. The table records fewer than 350,000 clones, 90% of them present only once. Material for sequencing was PBMCs or T cells enriched from blood (not recorded which). These TCRs come from a woman aged 18 to 35 with acute COVID-19. CDR3s include the opening cysteine and the closing phenylalanine or tryptophan. Fields, in order: clone size, D gene, CDR3 length, J gene, V gene, CDR3 protein, CDR3 DNA. The D gene is left open where the match is weak. Only part of the rows carry a size: once, few, many, or a class if the clone is expanded.

once	TRBD1	14	TRBJ2-7	TRBV13	CASSAGQVSYEQYF	TGTGCCAGCAGCGCCGGACAGGTCTCCTACGAGCAGTACTTC
-	-	14	TRBJ2-7	TRBV11-2	CASSTGSKLYEQYF	TGTGCCAGCAGCACCGGGTCAAAACTCTACGAGCAGTACTTC
-	-	19	TRBJ1-6	TRBV28	CASSLSLTVHSSYNSPLHF	TGTGCCAGCAGTTTGAGTTTGACAGTGCACAGCTCCTATAATTCACCCCTCCACTTT
-	-	14	TRBJ1-5	TRBV4-1	CASSQPGRNQPQHF	TGCGCCAGCAGCCAACCCGGGAGAAATCAGCCCCAGCATTTT
-	TRBD1	19	TRBJ1-1	TRBV6-1	CASSEDRDRGNWRRTEAFF	TGTGCCAGCAGTGAAGATCGGGACAGGGGAAATTGGCGGAGAACTGAAGCTTTCTTT
few	TRBD2	14	TRBJ2-1	TRBV29-1	CSVEPGLARNEQFF	TGCAGCGTTGAACCGGGACTAGCTCGAAATGAGCAGTTCTTC
-	TRBD2	12	TRBJ2-7	TRBV28	CASGSGSYEQYF	TGTGCCAGCGGTAGCGGGAGCTACGAGCAGTACTTC
-	-	13	TRBJ2-7	TRBV2	CASSRRGPYEQYF	TGTGCCAGCAGTCGTAGGGGCCCCTACGAGCAGTACTTC
-	TRBD1	15	TRBJ2-7	TRBV7-9	CASSLEGARGYEQYF	TGTGCCAGCAGCTTAGAGGGGGCGCGAGGCTACGAGCAGTACTTC
-	TRBD1	16	TRBJ2-7	TRBV18	CASSLSQGNSLGEQYF	TGTGCCAGCTCACTATCACAGGGGAACTCTCTCGGCGAGCAGTACTTC
once	-	14	TRBJ2-1	TRBV3-1/TRBV3-2	CASSPTTWNNEQFF	TGTGCCAGCAGTCCCACGACTTGGAACAATGAGCAGTTCTTC